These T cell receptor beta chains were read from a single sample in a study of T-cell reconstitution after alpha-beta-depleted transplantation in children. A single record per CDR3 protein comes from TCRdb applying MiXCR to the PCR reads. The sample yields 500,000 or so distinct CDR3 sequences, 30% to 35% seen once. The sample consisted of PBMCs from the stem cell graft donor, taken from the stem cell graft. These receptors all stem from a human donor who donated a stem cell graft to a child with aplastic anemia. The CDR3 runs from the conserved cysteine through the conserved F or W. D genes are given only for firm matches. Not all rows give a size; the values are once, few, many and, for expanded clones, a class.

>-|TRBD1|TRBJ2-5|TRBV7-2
TGTGCCAGCAGCCTGATGGGACAGGGACAAGAGACCCAGTACTTC
CASSLMGQGQETQYF
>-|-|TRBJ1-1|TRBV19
TGTGCCAGTAGTCCATTGGTGGGGAGCACTGAAGCTTTCTTT
CASSPLVGSTEAFF
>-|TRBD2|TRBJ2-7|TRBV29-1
TGCAGCTTCACTGGGCTAGCGGGACTGGGGTACGAGCAGTACTTC
CSFTGLAGLGYEQYF
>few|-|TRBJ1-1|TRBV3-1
TGTGCCAGCAGCCAAGTGACCGGGAGCACTGAAGCTTTCTTT
CASSQVTGSTEAFF
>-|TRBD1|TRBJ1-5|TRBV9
TGTGCCAGCAGCGCAGGGGGCGGGAGCAATCAGCCCCAGCATTTT
CASSAGGGSNQPQHF
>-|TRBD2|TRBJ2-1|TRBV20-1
TGCAGTGCTCCCCCCTCCCCTAGCGGAGAGTACAATGAGCAGTTCTTC
CSAPPSPSGEYNEQFF
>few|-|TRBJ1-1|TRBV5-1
TGCGCCAGCAGCTTGGACCGGCAGGGCGACACTGAAGCTTTCTTT
CASSLDRQGDTEAFF
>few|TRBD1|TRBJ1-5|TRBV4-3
TGCGCCAGCAGCCAAGGACAGGGGTCGGCTCAGCCCCAGCATTTT
CASSQGQGSAQPQHF
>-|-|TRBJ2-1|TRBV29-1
TGCAGCGTTCGGTACCGGGGAAATGAGCAGTTCTTC
CSVRYRGNEQFF
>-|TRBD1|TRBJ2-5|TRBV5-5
TGTGCCAGCAGCTTGGCCCCCGGGACAGGGGGGGAGACCCAGTACTTC
CASSLAPGTGGETQYF
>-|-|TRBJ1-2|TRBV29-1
TGCAGCGTTGAAGACAGGAACTATGGCTACACCTTC
CSVEDRNYGYTF
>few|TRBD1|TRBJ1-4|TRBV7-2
TGTGCCAGCAGCTTAGTCGGGGGGACAGCATTTCTGTTTTTT
CASSLVGGTAFLFF
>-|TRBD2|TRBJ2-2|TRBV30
TGTGCCTGGAGTGTACGAGCTTCTAGCGGGATAAACACCGGGGAGCTGTTTTTT
CAWSVRASSGINTGELFF
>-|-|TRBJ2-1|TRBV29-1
TGCAGCGCAAACGGACTCTTAGGGCCTTACAATGAGCAGTTCTTC
CSANGLLGPYNEQFF
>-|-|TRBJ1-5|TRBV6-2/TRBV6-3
TGTGCCTCCTCGGGGGCGGGGGGTCAGCCCCAGCATTTT
CASSGAGGQPQHF
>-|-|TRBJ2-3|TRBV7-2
TGTGCCAGCAGCTTAGGGACCCGCCCAGATACGCAGTATTTT
CASSLGTRPDTQYF
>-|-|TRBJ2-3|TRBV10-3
TGTGCCATCAGTGAGTCTTTCGCTTCTCGACAATTCACAGATACGCAGTATTTT
CAISESFASRQFTDTQYF
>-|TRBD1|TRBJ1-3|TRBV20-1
TGCAGTGCTGGGGGACAGGGGACCGGAAACACCATATATTTT
CSAGGQGTGNTIYF
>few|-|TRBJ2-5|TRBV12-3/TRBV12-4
TGTGCCAGCAGTTTATCTAGTGCCGCCGAGACCCAGTACTTC
CASSLSSAAETQYF
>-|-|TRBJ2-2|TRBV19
TGTGCCAGTAGTATAGTGCGGAACACCGGGGAGCTGTTTTTT
CASSIVRNTGELFF
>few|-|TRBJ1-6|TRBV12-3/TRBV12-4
TGTGCCAGCAGTCAGGAGACACCCACACCCCTCCACTTT
CASSQETPTPLHF
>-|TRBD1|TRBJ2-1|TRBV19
TGTGCCAGTAGTACCCTGGGACAGGGGGAACAGTTCTTC
CASSTLGQGEQFF